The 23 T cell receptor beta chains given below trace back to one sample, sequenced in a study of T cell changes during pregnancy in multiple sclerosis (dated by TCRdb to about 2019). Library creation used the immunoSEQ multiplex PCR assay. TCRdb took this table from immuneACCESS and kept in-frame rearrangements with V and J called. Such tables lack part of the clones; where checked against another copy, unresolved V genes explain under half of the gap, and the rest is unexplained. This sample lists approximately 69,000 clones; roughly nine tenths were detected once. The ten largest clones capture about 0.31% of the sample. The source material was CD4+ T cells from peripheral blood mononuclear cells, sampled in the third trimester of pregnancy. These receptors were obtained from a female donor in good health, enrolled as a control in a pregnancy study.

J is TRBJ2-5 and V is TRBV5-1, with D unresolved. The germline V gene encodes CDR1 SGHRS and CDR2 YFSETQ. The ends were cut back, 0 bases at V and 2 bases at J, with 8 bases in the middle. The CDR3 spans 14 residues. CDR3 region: CASSLVPTQETQYF. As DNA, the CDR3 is TGCGCCAGCAGCTTGGTTCCTACTCAAGAGACCCAGTACTTC.

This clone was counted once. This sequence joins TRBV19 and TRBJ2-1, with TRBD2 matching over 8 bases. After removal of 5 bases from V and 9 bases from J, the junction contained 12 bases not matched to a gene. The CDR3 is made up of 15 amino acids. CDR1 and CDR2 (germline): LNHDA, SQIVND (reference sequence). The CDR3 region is CASSFSGVGPSEQFF. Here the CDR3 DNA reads TGTGCCAGTAGTTTTAGCGGGGTGGGGCCCAGTGAGCAGTTCTTC.

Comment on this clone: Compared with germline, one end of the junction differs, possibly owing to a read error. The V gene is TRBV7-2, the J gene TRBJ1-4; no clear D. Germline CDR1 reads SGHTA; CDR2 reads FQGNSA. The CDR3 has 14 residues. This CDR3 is CASSSGSFLEKLFF. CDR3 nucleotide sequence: TGTGCCAGCAGCTCCGGGTCATTTCTTGAAAAGCTGTTTTTT. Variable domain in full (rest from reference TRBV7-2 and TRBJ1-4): GAGVSQSPSNKVTEKGKDVELRCDPISGHTALYWYRQSLGQGLEFLIYFQGNSAPDKSGLPSDRFSAERTGGSVSTLTIQRTQQEDSAVYLCASSSGSFLEKLFFGSGTQLSVL.

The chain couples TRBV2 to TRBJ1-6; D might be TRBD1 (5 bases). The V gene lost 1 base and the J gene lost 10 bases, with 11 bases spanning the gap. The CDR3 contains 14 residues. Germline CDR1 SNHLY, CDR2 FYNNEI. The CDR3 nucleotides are TGTGCCAGCAGTGAAGGGGTGGGGCCATCACCCCTCCACTTT. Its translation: CASSEGVGPSPLHF. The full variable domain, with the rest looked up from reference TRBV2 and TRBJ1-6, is EPEVTQTPSHQVTQMGQEVILRCVPISNHLYFYWYRQILGQKVEFLVSFYNNEISEKSEIFDDQFSVERPDGSNFTLKIRSTKLEDSAMYFCASSEGVGPSPLHFGNGTRLTVT.

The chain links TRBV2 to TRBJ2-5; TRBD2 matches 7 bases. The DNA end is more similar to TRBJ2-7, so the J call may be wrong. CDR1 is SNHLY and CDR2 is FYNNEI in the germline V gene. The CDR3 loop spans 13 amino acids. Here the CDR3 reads CASRATREGEQYF. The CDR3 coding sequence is TGTGCCAGCAGGGCAACTAGGGAGGGCGAGCAGTACTTC.

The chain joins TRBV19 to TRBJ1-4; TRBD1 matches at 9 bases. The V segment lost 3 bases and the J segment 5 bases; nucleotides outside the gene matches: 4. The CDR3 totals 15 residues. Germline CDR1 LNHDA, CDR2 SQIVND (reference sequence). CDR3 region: CASSMRTGDNEKLFF. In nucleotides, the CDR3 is TGTGCCAGTAGTATGCGGACAGGGGACAATGAAAAACTGTTTTTT. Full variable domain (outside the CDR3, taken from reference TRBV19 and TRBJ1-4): DGGITQSPKYLFRKEGQNVTLSCEQNLNHDAMYWYRQDPGQGLRLIYYSQIVNDFQKGDIAEGYSVSREKKESFPLTVTSAQKNPTAFYLCASSMRTGDNEKLFFGSGTQLSVL.

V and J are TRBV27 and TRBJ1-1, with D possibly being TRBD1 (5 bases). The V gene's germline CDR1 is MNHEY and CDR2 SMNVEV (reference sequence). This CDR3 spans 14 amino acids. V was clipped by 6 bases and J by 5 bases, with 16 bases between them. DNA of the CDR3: TGTGCCAGCAGCCCCAGGGTGACTAGGACTGAAGCTTTCTTT. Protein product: CASSPRVTRTEAFF.

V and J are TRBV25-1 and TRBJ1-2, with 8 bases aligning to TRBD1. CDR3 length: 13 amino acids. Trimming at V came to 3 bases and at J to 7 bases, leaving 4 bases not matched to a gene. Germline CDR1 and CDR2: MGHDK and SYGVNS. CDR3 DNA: TGTGCCAGCAGTGATGACAGGGGCCCTGGCTACACCTTC. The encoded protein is CASSDDRGPGYTF.

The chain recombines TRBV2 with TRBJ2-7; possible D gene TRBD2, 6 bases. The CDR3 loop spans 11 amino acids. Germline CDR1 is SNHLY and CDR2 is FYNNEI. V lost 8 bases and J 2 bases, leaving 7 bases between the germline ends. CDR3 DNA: TGTGCCAGCCGACTAGCCTACGAGCAGTACTTC. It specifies CASRLAYEQYF.

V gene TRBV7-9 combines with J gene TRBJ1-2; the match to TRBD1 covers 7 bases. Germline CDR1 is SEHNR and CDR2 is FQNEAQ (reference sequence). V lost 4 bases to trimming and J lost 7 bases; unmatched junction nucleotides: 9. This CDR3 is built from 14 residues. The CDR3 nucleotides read TGTGCCAGCAGCTCAAGAGGGGGCTGGGGTGGCTACACCTTC. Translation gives CASSSRGGWGGYTF.

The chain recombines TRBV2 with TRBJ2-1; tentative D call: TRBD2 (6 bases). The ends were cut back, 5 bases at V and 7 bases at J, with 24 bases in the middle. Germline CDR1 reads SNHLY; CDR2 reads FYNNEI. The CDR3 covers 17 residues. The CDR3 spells CASSPRSSGSGGNEQFF. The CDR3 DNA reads TGTGCCAGCAGTCCCAGGTCTAGTGGGAGTGGGGGGAATGAGCAGTTCTTC.

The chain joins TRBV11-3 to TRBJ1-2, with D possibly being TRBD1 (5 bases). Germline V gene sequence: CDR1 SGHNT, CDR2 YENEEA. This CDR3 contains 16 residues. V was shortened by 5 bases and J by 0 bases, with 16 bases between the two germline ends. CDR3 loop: CASSHSTGRANYGYTF. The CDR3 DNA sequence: TGTGCCAGCAGCCATAGTACAGGTAGAGCTAACTATGGCTACACCTTC.

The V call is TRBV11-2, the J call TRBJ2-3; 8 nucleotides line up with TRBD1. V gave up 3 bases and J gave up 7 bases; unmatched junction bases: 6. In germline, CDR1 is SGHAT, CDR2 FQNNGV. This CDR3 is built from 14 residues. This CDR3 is CASSLDRVGNTQYF. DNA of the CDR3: TGTGCCAGCAGCTTGGACAGGGTGGGAAATACGCAGTATTTT.

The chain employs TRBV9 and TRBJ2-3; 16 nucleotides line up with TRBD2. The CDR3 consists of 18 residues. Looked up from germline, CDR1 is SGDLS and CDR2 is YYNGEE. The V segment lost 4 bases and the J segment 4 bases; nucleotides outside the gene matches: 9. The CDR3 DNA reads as TGTGCCAGCAGCTCGGGGACTAGCGGGGGGGCCAGGTCAGATACGCAGTATTTT. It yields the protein CASSSGTSGGARSDTQYF.

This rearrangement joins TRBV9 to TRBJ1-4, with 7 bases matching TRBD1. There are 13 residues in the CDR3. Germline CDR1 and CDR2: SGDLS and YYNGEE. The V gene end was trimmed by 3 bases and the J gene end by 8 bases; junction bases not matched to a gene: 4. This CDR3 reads CASSDRGGEKLFF. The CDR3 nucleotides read TGTGCCAGCAGCGACAGGGGTGGAGAAAAACTGTTTTTT.

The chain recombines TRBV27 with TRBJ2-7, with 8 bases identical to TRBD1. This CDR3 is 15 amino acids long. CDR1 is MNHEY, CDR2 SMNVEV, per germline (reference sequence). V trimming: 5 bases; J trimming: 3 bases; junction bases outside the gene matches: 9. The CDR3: CASSLTGVGSYEQYF. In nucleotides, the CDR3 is TGTGCCAGCAGTCTGACAGGGGTCGGTAGCTACGAGCAGTACTTC.

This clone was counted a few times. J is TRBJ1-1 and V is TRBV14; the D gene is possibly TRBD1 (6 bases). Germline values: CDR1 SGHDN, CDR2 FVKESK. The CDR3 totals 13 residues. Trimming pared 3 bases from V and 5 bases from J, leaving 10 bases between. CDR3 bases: TGTGCCAGCAGCCAGGTGAGGGGGACTGAAGCTTTCTTT. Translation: CASSQVRGTEAFF.

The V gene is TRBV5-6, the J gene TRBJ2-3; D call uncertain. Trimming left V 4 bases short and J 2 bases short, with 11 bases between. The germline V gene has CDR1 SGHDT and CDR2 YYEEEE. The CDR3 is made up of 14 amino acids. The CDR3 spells CASSPEANTDTQYF. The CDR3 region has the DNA TGTGCCAGCAGCCCCGAGGCGAACACAGATACGCAGTATTTT. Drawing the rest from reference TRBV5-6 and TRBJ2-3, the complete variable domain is DAGVTQSPTHLIKTRGQQVTLRCSPKSGHDTVSWYQQALGQGPQFIFQYYEEEERQRGNFPDRFSGHQFPNYSSELNVNALLLGDSALYLCASSPEANTDTQYFGPGTRLTVL.

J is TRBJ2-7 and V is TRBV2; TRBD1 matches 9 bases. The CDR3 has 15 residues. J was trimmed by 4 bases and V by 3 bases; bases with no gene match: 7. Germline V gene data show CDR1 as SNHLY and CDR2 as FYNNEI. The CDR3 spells CASSEQGQGPYEQYF. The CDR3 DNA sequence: TGTGCCAGCAGTGAGCAGGGACAGGGACCGTACGAGCAGTACTTC.

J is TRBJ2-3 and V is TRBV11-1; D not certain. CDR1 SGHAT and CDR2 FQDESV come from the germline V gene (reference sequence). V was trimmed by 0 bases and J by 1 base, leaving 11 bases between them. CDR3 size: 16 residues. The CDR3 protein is CASSLAKSGRTDTQYF. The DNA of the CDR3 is TGTGCCAGCAGCTTAGCCAAGTCGGGTCGCACAGATACGCAGTATTTT.

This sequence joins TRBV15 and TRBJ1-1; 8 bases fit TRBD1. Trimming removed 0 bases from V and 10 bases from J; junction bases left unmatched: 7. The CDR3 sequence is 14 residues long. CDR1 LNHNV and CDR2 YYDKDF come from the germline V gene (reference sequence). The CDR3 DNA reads TGTGCCACCAGCAGAGAGCGACAGGGGATGGGAGCTTTCTTT. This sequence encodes CATSRERQGMGAFF.

Here the CDR3 reads CASSELAGEYTQYF. CDR3 coding DNA: TGTGCCAGCAGCGAGTTAGCGGGGGAGTACACCCAGTACTTC. This chain joins TRBV14 and TRBJ2-5, with 9 positions matching TRBD2. The CDR3 is 14 residues long. V lost 5 bases and J lost 8; bases outside the gene matches: 9. Germline CDR1 SGHDN, CDR2 FVKESK.

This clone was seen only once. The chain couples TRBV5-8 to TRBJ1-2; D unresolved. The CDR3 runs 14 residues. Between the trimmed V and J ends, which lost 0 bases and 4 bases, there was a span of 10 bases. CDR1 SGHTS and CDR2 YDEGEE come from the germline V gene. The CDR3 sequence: CASSLAPAGYGYTF. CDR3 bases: TGTGCCAGCAGCTTGGCCCCAGCGGGCTATGGCTACACCTTC.